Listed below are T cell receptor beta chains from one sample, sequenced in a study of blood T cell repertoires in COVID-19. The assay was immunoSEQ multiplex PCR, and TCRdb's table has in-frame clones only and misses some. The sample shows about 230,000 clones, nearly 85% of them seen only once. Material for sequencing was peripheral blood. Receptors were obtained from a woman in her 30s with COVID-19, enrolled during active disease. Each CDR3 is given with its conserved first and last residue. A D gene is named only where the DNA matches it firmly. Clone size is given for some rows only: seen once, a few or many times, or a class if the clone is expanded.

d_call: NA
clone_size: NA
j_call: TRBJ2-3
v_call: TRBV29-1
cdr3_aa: CSVVGGLAGWSTDTQYF
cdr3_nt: TGCAGCGTTGTGGGGGGGCTGGCGGGCTGGAGCACAGATACGCAGTATTTT

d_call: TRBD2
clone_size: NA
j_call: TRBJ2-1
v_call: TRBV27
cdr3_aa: CASSLSGTSGSRNEQFF
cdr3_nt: TGTGCCAGCAGTTTATCGGGGACCAGCGGGAGCCGAAATGAGCAGTTCTTC

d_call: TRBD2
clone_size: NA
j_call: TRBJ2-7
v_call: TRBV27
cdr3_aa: CASRELAGGPGHLQYF
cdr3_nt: TGTGCCAGCAGAGAACTAGCGGGAGGGCCTGGTCACCTGCAGTACTTC

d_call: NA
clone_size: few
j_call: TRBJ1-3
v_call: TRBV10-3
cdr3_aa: CAIRPGESSGNTIYF
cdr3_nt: TGTGCCATCAGACCGGGGGAATCCTCTGGAAACACCATATATTTT

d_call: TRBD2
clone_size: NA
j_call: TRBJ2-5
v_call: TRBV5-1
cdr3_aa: CASSLWLAGGRQETQYF
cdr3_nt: TGCGCCAGCAGCTTGTGGCTAGCGGGGGGTAGGCAAGAGACCCAGTACTTC

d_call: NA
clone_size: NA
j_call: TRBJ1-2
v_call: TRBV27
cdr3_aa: CASRPQTPGYGYTF
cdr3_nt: TGTGCCAGCAGACCCCAAACCCCCGGCTATGGCTACACCTTC

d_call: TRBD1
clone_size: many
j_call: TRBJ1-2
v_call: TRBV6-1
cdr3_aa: CASSDSEGQGGHGYTF
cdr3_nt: TGTGCCAGCAGTGATAGCGAGGGACAGGGGGGACATGGCTACACCTTC

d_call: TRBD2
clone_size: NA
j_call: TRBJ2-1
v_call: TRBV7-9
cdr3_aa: CASSPSGSSYNEQFF
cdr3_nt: TGTGCCAGCAGCCCTAGCGGGAGCTCCTACAATGAGCAGTTCTTC

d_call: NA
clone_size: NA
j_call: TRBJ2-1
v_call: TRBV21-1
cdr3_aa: CASRPPGGKYNEQFF
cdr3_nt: TGTGCCAGTCGGCCCCCGGGGGGGAAGTACAATGAGCAGTTCTTC

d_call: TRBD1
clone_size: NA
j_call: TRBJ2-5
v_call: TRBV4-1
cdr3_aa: CASSQGDRGRETQYF
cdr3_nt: TGCGCCAGCAGCCAAGGGGACAGGGGGAGGGAGACCCAGTACTTC

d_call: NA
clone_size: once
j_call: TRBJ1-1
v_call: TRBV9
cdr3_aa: CASSSGGNTEAFF
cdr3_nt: TGTGCCAGCAGCTCCGGAGGGAACACTGAAGCTTTCTTT

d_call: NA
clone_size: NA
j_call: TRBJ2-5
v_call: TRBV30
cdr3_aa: CAWGQDSQETQYF
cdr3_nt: TGTGCCTGGGGCCAGGACAGCCAAGAGACCCAGTACTTC

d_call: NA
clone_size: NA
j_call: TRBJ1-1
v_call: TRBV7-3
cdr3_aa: CASSTRSRNTEAFF
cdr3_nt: TGTGCCAGCAGCACGCGTAGCAGGAACACTGAAGCTTTCTTT